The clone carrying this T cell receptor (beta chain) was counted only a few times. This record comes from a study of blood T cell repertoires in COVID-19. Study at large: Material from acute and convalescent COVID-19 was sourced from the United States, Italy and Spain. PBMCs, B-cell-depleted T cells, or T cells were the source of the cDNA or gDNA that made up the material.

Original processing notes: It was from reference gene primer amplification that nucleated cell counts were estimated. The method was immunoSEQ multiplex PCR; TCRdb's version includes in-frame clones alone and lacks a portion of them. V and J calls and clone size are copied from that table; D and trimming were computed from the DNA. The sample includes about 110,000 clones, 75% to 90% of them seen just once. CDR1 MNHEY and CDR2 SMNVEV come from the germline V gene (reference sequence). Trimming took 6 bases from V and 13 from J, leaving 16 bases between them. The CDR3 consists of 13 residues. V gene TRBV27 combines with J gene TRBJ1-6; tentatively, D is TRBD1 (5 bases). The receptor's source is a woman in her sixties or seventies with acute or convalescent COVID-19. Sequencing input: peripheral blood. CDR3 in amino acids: CASRDSPQGPLHF. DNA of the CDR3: TGTGCCAGCAGAGACAGCCCCCAGGGTCCCCTCCACTTT.